Each of the 19 T cell receptor beta chains below was sequenced from the same sample in a study of vaccination and CD4 T cells after COVID-19. Cultured CD4+ T cell DNA was sequenced using the Oncomine TCR Beta short-read assay. TCRdb re-derived calls from the PCR reads in MiXCR, one entry per CDR3 protein. The sample holds about 11,000 distinct CDR3 sequences; roughly two fifths are singletons and the top ten take 36%. Their antigens remain unidentified. The treatment denotes: approximately nine-day PBMC culture with coronavirus spike peptide pools or control peptides (ViraFEST assay). Sequenced sample: CD4+ T cells from blood, cultured in vitro. The source of these receptors is a human donor who had recovered from COVID-19.

The chain combines TRBV6-1 with TRBJ1-4; D possibly corresponds to TRBD1 (5 bases). The CDR3 contains 14 residues. The germline V gene has CDR1 MNHNS and CDR2 SASEGT. V lost 0 bases and J 7 bases, leaving 9 bases between the germline ends. CDR3 nucleotides: TGTGCCAGCAGTGAAGCGCACAGGTTTGAAAAACTGTTTTTT. Its translation is CASSEAHRFEKLFF.

The rearrangement joins TRBV19 to TRBJ2-5; D is unclear. Trimming left V 4 bases short and J 5 bases short, with 8 bases between. The length of the CDR3 is 12 residues. Per germline, CDR1 LNHDA and CDR2 SQIVND (reference sequence). The CDR3 here is CASSRRMETQYF. The CDR3 DNA follows: TGTGCCAGTAGTAGACGAATGGAGACCCAGTACTTC. Full variable domain (rest looked up from reference TRBV19 and TRBJ2-5): DGGITQSPKYLFRKEGQNVTLSCEQNLNHDAMYWYRQDPGQGLRLIYYSQIVNDFQKGDIAEGYSVSREKKESFPLTVTSAQKNPTAFYLCASSRRMETQYFGPGTRLLVL.

This chain joins TRBV19 and TRBJ1-2; 9 bases agree with TRBD1. V shed 7 bases, J shed 0 bases, and the junction held 3 bases outside the gene matches. This CDR3 region has 14 residues. CDR1 and CDR2 (germline): LNHDA, SQIVND (reference sequence). DNA of the CDR3: TGTGCCAGTACGGGACAGGGACCTAACTATGGCTACACCTTC. Residues: CASTGQGPNYGYTF. Full variable domain (outside the CDR3, taken from reference TRBV19 and TRBJ1-2): DGGITQSPKYLFRKEGQNVTLSCEQNLNHDAMYWYRQDPGQGLRLIYYSQIVNDFQKGDIAEGYSVSREKKESFPLTVTSAQKNPTAFYLCASTGQGPNYGYTFGSGTRLTVV.

The rearrangement links TRBV7-8 to TRBJ2-5; D gene unclear. Germline V gives CDR1 SGHVS, CDR2 FQNEAQ. V lost 2 bases, J lost 2 bases, and 6 bases lay in between. The CDR3 is 13 residues long. In DNA, the CDR3 is TGTGCCAGCAGCTTATACAGTCAAGAGACCCAGTACTTC. This codes for CASSLYSQETQYF.

This clonotype appeared once. DNA for the CDR3: TGTGCCAGCTCACCGGGACAGGGGAACGGAAACACCATATATTTT. Its protein product is CASSPGQGNGNTIYF. The V and J genes are TRBV18 and TRBJ1-3; 10 bases match TRBD1. The CDR3 length is 15 residues. J lost 4 bases, V lost 3 bases, and 3 bases had no gene match. In germline, CDR1 is KGHSH, CDR2 LQKENI.

This clonotype was recorded a few times. This chain links TRBV7-2 with TRBJ2-3; D is ambiguous. The CDR3 runs to 11 residues. Germline CDR1 and CDR2: SGHTA and FQGNSA. Between the trimmed V and J ends, which lost 7 bases and 6 bases, there was a span of 8 bases. The CDR3 loop is CASTDFDTQYF. CDR3 nucleotide sequence: TGTGCCAGCACCGACTTCGATACGCAGTATTTT.

The genes are TRBV20-1 and TRBJ2-1, with TRBD2 matching over 12 bases. The CDR3 loop spans 13 amino acids. Looked up from germline, CDR1 is DFQATT and CDR2 is SNEGSKA (reference sequence). Trimming took 5 bases from V and 10 from J; bases not matched to a gene: 6. Here the CDR3 DNA reads TGCAGTGCTTCTAGCGGGGGGGAGCGGGAGCAGTTCTTC. Translation: CSASSGGEREQFF.

This rearrangement joins TRBV19 to TRBJ1-2, with D maybe TRBD1 (5 bases). From germline, CDR1 is LNHDA and CDR2 SQIVND (reference sequence). The CDR3 is 14 residues long. Trimming shortened V by 4 bases and J by 0 bases, and 9 bases separated the two germline ends. The CDR3 region is CASSTDRANYGYTF. The DNA of the CDR3 is TGTGCCAGTAGTACCGACAGAGCTAACTATGGCTACACCTTC.

This clonotype was seen a single time. This rearrangement joins TRBV7-2 to TRBJ1-5; weak D call: TRBD1 (5 bases). Trimming removed 5 bases from V and 3 bases from J, with 14 bases in between. CDR3 length: 15 amino acids. Germline V gene lookup returns CDR1 SGHTA and CDR2 FQGNSA. Here the CDR3 reads CASSPEDSINQPQHF. CDR3 bases: TGTGCCAGCAGCCCGGAAGACAGTATCAATCAGCCCCAGCATTTT.

The rearrangement links TRBV6-5 to TRBJ2-3, with TRBD2 matching over 9 bases. Germline values: CDR1 MNHEY, CDR2 SVGAGI. Unmatched junction bases numbered 6, after V lost 2 bases and J lost 6 bases. The CDR3 is 15 residues long. The CDR3 reads CASSYAGAGGDTQYF. CDR3 sequence (DNA): TGTGCCAGCAGTTACGCCGGGGCGGGGGGGGATACGCAGTATTTT.

The chain recombines TRBV11-2 with TRBJ1-2; 9 bases are shared with TRBD1. From germline, CDR1 is SGHAT and CDR2 FQNNGV. J lost 7 bases, V lost 6 bases, and 12 bases had no gene match. CDR3 length: 15 amino acids. The CDR3 sequence: CASSPTGQGTIGYTF. CDR3 DNA: TGTGCCAGCAGTCCTACGGGACAGGGAACGATTGGCTACACCTTC.

V gene TRBV11-3 combines with J gene TRBJ2-5; D remains ambiguous. Deletions cut 3 bases from V and 1 base from J, with 9 bases between. CDR3 length equals 14 residues. Germline V gene sequence: CDR1 SGHNT, CDR2 YENEEA. CDR3 region: CASSFYTTQETQYF. The CDR3 region has the DNA TGTGCCAGCAGCTTTTACACAACCCAAGAGACCCAGTACTTC.

The table lists this clonotype with a few counts. The chain is built from TRBV7-9 and TRBJ2-2; TRBD2 agrees at 7 bases. Germline V gene sequence: CDR1 SEHNR, CDR2 FQNEAQ (reference sequence). The CDR3 loop spans 15 amino acids. V shed 5 bases and J 1 base; nucleotides not matched to a gene: 4. CDR3 in amino acids: CASSPERGNTGELFF. The CDR3 DNA reads as TGTGCCAGCAGCCCGGAGCGGGGGAACACCGGGGAGCTGTTTTTT.

This clonotype was found a few times. The chain couples TRBV10-3 to TRBJ2-2; 10 bases match TRBD2. Germline values: CDR1 ENHRY, CDR2 SYGVKD. With 2 bases clipped from V and 6 bases from J, the junction kept 3 bases outside the gene matches. This CDR3 has 15 residues. CDR3 in DNA: TGTGCCATCAGTGAGAGCGGGGGGGCCGCCGGGGAGCTGTTTTTT. This translates into CAISESGGAAGELFF.

This clonotype was picked up a small number of times. This sequence joins TRBV7-6 and TRBJ2-5; TRBD2 agrees at 12 bases. This CDR3 spans 17 amino acids. The V segment lost 1 base and the J segment 5 bases; nucleotides outside the gene matches: 8. Germline loops: CDR1 SGHVS, CDR2 FNYEAQ. CDR3 nucleotides: TGTGCCAGCAGCTTAGGGGCTAGCGGGGGGGCCTGGGAGACCCAGTACTTC. Its protein is CASSLGASGGAWETQYF.

The rearrangement joins TRBV19 to TRBJ2-2; TRBD1 matches 10 bases. J was trimmed by 5 bases and V by 1 base; bases with no gene match: 4. Germline V gene sequence: CDR1 LNHDA, CDR2 SQIVND (reference sequence). CDR3 length equals 16 residues. The CDR3 here is CASSIVAGQGTGELFF. In DNA, the CDR3 is TGTGCCAGTAGTATAGTGGCGGGACAGGGGACCGGGGAGCTGTTTTTT.

This clonotype qualifies as medium-sized. The CDR3 DNA reads as TGTGCCAGCAGCACCAACCGGGTCGGGCTAGCGGGCCAAGAGACCCAGTACTTC. Amino acid sequence: CASSTNRVGLAGQETQYF. The rearrangement uses TRBV7-9 and TRBJ2-5, with 8 bases lining up with TRBD2. The V and J ends lost 5 bases and 1 base, in that order; junction bases with no gene match: 15. In germline, CDR1 is SEHNR, CDR2 FQNEAQ (reference sequence). CDR3 length: 18 amino acids.

The gene calls are TRBV30 and TRBJ2-7, with a weak D call TRBD1 (6 bases). CDR3 size: 16 residues. V lost 3 bases and J 0 bases, leaving 18 bases between the germline ends. Germline assignment: CDR1 GTSNPN and CDR2 SVGIG (reference sequence). The CDR3 protein is CAWSHTRDTFSYEQYF. CDR3 DNA sequence: TGTGCCTGGAGCCATACCCGGGACACTTTCTCCTACGAGCAGTACTTC.

The rearrangement joins TRBV7-9 to TRBJ1-2, with TRBD1 identical over 8 bases. Germline CDR1 is SEHNR and CDR2 is FQNEAQ (reference sequence). J gave up 6 bases and V 5 bases, and 11 bases lay outside the gene matches. The length of the CDR3 is 15 residues. The CDR3 reads CASSPKAGGADGYTF. Written as DNA, the CDR3 is TGTGCCAGCAGCCCGAAGGCAGGGGGCGCGGATGGCTACACCTTC.